The sample holds a few counts of the clone carrying this TCR beta chain. This sample is drawn from a study of blood T cells in healthy people across ages. In each sample, at least 7 million PBMCs were isolated. A J-beta primer mix and a sample-barcoded 5' primer were used in a second PCR of about 6 to 12 cycles. Each CDR3 protein is one row after TCRdb ran MiXCR on the 5' RACE reads. This sample yields about 930,000 distinct CDR3 sequences, of which approximately 32% are seen a single time; 10% to 13% belongs to the top ten. This CDR3 has 14 residues. Trimming took off 2 bases at V and 4 bases at J, with 11 bases between the two ends. Germline values: CDR1 LNHNV, CDR2 YYDKDF (reference sequence). These sequences were also reported in another study, on T cells of mothers and their children. In that study: Using the M1S primer, the second PCR added sample barcodes along with 2-4 random nucleotides.

The TCR was taken from a woman between 40 and 55 years old in good health. The source material was blood. The V gene is TRBV15, the J gene TRBJ1-2; D is possibly TRBD1 (5 bases). The CDR3 sequence: CATSRQGTSYGYTF. The CDR3 coding sequence is TGTGCCACCAGCAGACAGGGAACTTCCTATGGCTACACCTTC. The variable domain in full, completed from reference TRBV15 and TRBJ1-2, reads DAMVIQNPRYQVTQFGKPVTLSCSQTLNHNVMYWYQQKSSQAPKLLFHYYDKDFNNEADTPDNFQSRRPNTSFCFLDIRSPGLGDTAMYLCATSRQGTSYGYTFGSGTRLTVV.